The sequence of this T cell receptor beta chain was determined in a study of human T cells and chemical hapten exposure. The study extracted total RNA from unfractionated whole blood. Only a few counts were recorded for this clonotype. The CDR3 extends over 14 amino acids. V lost 1 base, J lost 4 bases, and 5 bases stayed unmatched. Per the germline V gene, CDR1 is SQVTM and CDR2 is ANQGSEA. The library tagged individual cDNA molecules with unique molecular identifiers. TCRdb independently ran MiXCR on the 5' RACE reads; one entry per CDR3 protein. This table has about 81,000 distinct CDR3 sequences, under 10% appearing once.

This rearrangement joins TRBV29-1 to TRBJ2-5; 8 bases fit TRBD1. The receptor was derived from a male donor in good health. CDR3 in amino acids: CSVEAAGQGETQYF. For the CDR3, the DNA is TGCAGCGTTGAAGCCGCCGGACAGGGAGAGACCCAGTACTTC. Looking up the rest from reference TRBV29-1 and TRBJ2-5 gives the full variable domain: SAVISQKPSRDICQRGTSLTIQCQVDSQVTMMFWYRQQPGQSLTLIATANQGSEATYESGFVIDKFPISRPNLTFSTLTVSNMSPEDSSIYLCSVEAAGQGETQYFGPGTRLLVL.